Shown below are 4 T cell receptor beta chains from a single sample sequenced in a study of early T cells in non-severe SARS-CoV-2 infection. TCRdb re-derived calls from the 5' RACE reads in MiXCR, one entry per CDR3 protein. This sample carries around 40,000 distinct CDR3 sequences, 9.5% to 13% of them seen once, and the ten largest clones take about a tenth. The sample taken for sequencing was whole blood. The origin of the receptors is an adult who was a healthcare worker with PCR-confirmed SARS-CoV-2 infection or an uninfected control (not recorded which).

The CDR3 sequence: CASSALAGGSTDTQYF. DNA for the CDR3: TGTGCCAGCAGCGCACTAGCGGGGGGGAGCACAGATACGCAGTATTTT. The chain carries TRBV9 and TRBJ2-3, with TRBD2 identical over 13 bases. Germline V CDR1 and CDR2: SGDLS, YYNGEE. V shed 3 bases, J shed 0 bases, and the junction held 1 base outside the gene matches. The CDR3 runs to 16 residues.

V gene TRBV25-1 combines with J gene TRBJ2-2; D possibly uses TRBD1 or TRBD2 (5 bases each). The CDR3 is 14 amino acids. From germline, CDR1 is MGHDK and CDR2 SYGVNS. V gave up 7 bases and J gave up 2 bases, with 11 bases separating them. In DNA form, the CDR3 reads TGTGCCAGCACCCCACGGGGCAACACCGGGGAGCTGTTTTTT. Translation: CASTPRGNTGELFF.

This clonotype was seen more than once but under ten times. The CDR3 nucleotides read TGTGCCAGCAGTTCCTTCGGGGGGACAGGAAAAACTGAAGCTTTCTTT. This sequence encodes CASSSFGGTGKTEAFF. The chain recombines TRBV6-2 or TRBV6-3 with TRBJ1-1; 8 bases are a match to TRBD1. In germline, CDR1 is MNHEY, CDR2 SVGEGT. CDR3 size: 16 residues. V gave up 4 bases and J gave up 5 bases; unmatched junction bases: 12.

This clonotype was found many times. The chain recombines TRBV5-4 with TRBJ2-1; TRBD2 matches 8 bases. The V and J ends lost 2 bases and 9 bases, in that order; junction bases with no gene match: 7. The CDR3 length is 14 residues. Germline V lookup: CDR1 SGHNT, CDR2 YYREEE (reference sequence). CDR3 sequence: CASSFRTAGAEQFF. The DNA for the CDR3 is TGTGCCAGCAGCTTTCGGACAGCGGGGGCTGAGCAGTTCTTC. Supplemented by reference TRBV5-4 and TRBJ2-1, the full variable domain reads ETGVTQSPTHLIKTRGQQVTLRCSSQSGHNTVSWYQQALGQGPQFIFQYYREEENGRGNFPPRFSGLQFPNYSSELNVNALELDDSALYLCASSFRTAGAEQFFGPGTRLTVL.